Presented here are 17 T cell receptor beta chains from one specimen sequenced in a study of response to subunit inactivated influenza vaccine. A single record per CDR3 protein comes from TCRdb applying MiXCR to the RT-PCR reads. The table lists 500,000 to 750,000 distinct CDR3 sequences, 13% to 15% of them singletons. The source was PBMCs from blood, collected about 12 days after vaccination. These receptors were collected from a man in his fifties or sixties who received an inactivated influenza vaccine.

The rearrangement uses TRBV29-1 and TRBJ2-5; D ambiguous. The CDR3 consists of 12 residues. The germline CDR1 and CDR2 sequences are SQVTM and ANQGSEA. The ends were cut back, 5 bases at V and 11 bases at J, with 18 bases in the middle. The CDR3 here is CSVTTGMVAQYF. In DNA, the CDR3 is TGCAGCGTTACGACTGGTATGGTTGCTCAGTACTTC.

V is TRBV6-1 and J is TRBJ1-3; D call uncertain. Germline loops: CDR1 MNHNS, CDR2 SASEGT. Between the trimmed V and J ends, which lost 7 bases and 4 bases, there was a span of 8 bases. The length of the CDR3 is 12 residues. This chain's CDR3 is CASNGPGNTIYF. CDR3 DNA: TGTGCCAGCAATGGGCCCGGAAACACCATATATTTT.

The chain links TRBV7-9 to TRBJ2-3, with 10 bases aligning to TRBD2. V shed 0 bases, J shed 2 bases, and the junction held 5 bases outside the gene matches. The germline gives CDR1 SEHNR, CDR2 FQNEAQ (reference sequence). The CDR3 loop spans 17 amino acids. The CDR3 spells CASSLALAGAFTDTQYF. The CDR3 nucleotides are TGTGCCAGCAGCTTAGCCCTAGCGGGGGCCTTCACAGATACGCAGTATTTT.

This clonotype was seen a few times. CDR3 in amino acids: CSAEDRYSGTEAFF. Here the CDR3 DNA reads TGCAGTGCAGAGGACAGGTACTCTGGCACTGAAGCTTTCTTT. The J gene is TRBJ1-1, the V gene TRBV20-1, with 7 bases matching TRBD1. The CDR3 extends over 14 amino acids. The J segment lost 4 bases and the V segment lost 6 bases, leaving 11 bases of the junction unmatched. Germline CDR1 reads DFQATT; CDR2 reads SNEGSKA (reference sequence).

This clonotype appeared a few times. The chain recombines TRBV4-3 with TRBJ2-1; D may match TRBD1 or TRBD2 (5 bases each). This CDR3 region has 15 residues. Per the germline V gene, CDR1 is LGHNA and CDR2 is YSLEER. V dropped 0 bases and J dropped 4 bases, with 10 bases sitting between them. CDR3 DNA sequence: TGCGCCAGCAGCCAAGATGGGGACGTGTACAATGAGCAGTTCTTC. Encoded protein: CASSQDGDVYNEQFF.

The chain couples TRBV2 to TRBJ2-2; D unresolved. V dropped 3 bases and J dropped 7 bases, with 9 bases sitting between them. This CDR3 spans 13 amino acids. Germline lookup yields CDR1 SNHLY and CDR2 FYNNEI. The chain's CDR3 is CASSEGLRGELFF. The CDR3 DNA follows: TGTGCCAGCAGTGAGGGTCTGCGCGGGGAGCTGTTTTTT.

The chain joins TRBV7-3 to TRBJ2-1; TRBD2 matches at 14 bases. The J segment lost 7 bases and the V segment lost 0 bases, leaving 8 bases of the junction unmatched. This CDR3 is 18 amino acids long. Germline CDR1 SGHTA, CDR2 FQGTGA. The CDR3 DNA reads TGTGCCAGCAGCTTAACTCCGGGACTAGCGGGAGATAAGAATGAGCAGTTCTTC. Amino acids: CASSLTPGLAGDKNEQFF.

This clonotype occurred a few times. This chain connects TRBV9 to TRBJ2-3, with 7 bases identical to TRBD2. With 0 bases clipped from V and 0 bases from J, the junction kept 7 bases outside the gene matches. CDR1 SGDLS and CDR2 YYNGEE come from the germline V gene. The CDR3 is made up of 17 amino acids. CDR3 protein: CASSVGSSGASTDTQYF. The CDR3 DNA reads as TGTGCCAGCAGCGTAGGATCCAGCGGGGCGAGCACAGATACGCAGTATTTT.

The chain recombines TRBV29-1 with TRBJ2-3, with D possibly being TRBD1 or TRBD2 (6 bases each). V lost 7 bases and J 4 bases, leaving 15 bases between the germline ends. Per the germline V gene, CDR1 is SQVTM and CDR2 is ANQGSEA. The CDR3 consists of 13 residues. CDR3 loop: CSAPQGGADTQYF. The CDR3 coding sequence is TGCAGCGCTCCACAGGGCGGGGCAGATACGCAGTATTTT.

The CDR3 nucleotides are TGCGCCAGCAGCGTCGTCTTGGGGTACGAGCAGTACTTC. Residues: CASSVVLGYEQYF. This chain connects TRBV5-1 to TRBJ2-7; D ambiguous. Germline V gene sequence: CDR1 SGHRS, CDR2 YFSETQ. The CDR3 spans 13 residues. The V end lost 4 bases, the J end lost 4 bases, and 12 bases lay between the germline ends.

V and J are TRBV7-8 and TRBJ1-1; 10 bases align to TRBD1. This CDR3 is built from 16 residues. J gave up 5 bases and V 1 base, and 7 bases lay outside the gene matches. Germline V gene sequence: CDR1 SGHVS, CDR2 FQNEAQ. For the CDR3, the DNA is TGTGCCAGCAGCTTAGTAGCGGGACAGGGGAAGACTGAAGCTTTCTTT. Amino acid sequence: CASSLVAGQGKTEAFF.

This clonotype turned up a few times. The V gene is TRBV5-5, the J gene TRBJ2-5; D ambiguous. The CDR3 spans 14 residues. V was pared by 0 bases and J by 5 bases, with 11 bases between. Germline V gene data show CDR1 as SGHKS and CDR2 as YYEKEE (reference sequence). The CDR3 DNA reads as TGTGCCAGCAGCTTGGAAGTGGGTGTGGAGACCCAGTACTTC. Its translation: CASSLEVGVETQYF.

This chain connects TRBV15 to TRBJ2-3, with TRBD2 matching 11 bases. This CDR3 is built from 18 residues. Germline assignment: CDR1 LNHNV and CDR2 YYDKDF (reference sequence). With V trimmed by 2 bases and J by 0 bases, 7 bases remained unmatched. CDR3 sequence reads: CATSRQWRLAGSTDTQYF. In nucleotides, the CDR3 is TGTGCCACCAGCAGACAATGGAGACTAGCGGGAAGCACAGATACGCAGTATTTT.

This clonotype occurred many times. The gene calls are TRBV20-1 and TRBJ2-5, with 7 bases identical to TRBD2. The J segment lost 5 bases and the V segment lost 2 bases, leaving 17 bases of the junction unmatched. Germline assignment: CDR1 DFQATT and CDR2 SNEGSKA (reference sequence). The CDR3 contains 17 residues. CDR3 sequence (DNA): TGCAGTGCTAGATGGCCCTCCATCGGGGGGATTATGGAGACCCAGTACTTC. Its protein product is CSARWPSIGGIMETQYF.

V gene TRBV6-2 or TRBV6-3 combines with J gene TRBJ2-7, with 7 bases aligning to TRBD1. This CDR3 is built from 12 residues. V dropped 5 bases and J dropped 6; count of bases not matched to a gene: 4. Germline V gene lookup returns CDR1 MNHEY and CDR2 SVGEGT. This chain's CDR3 is CASSTRDSEQYF. The DNA of the CDR3 is TGTGCCAGCAGTACTCGGGACAGCGAGCAGTACTTC.

V and J are TRBV11-2 and TRBJ1-2, with TRBD1 matching 11 bases. The CDR3 runs 16 residues. The junction had 9 bases not matched to a gene; V was cut back by 5 bases and J by 4 bases. Per germline, CDR1 SGHAT and CDR2 FQNNGV. The CDR3 spells CASSPGQGAEVYGYTF. The DNA of the CDR3 is TGTGCCAGCAGCCCAGGACAGGGGGCTGAGGTCTATGGCTACACCTTC.

This clonotype has a handful of counts. This chain uses TRBV12-3 or TRBV12-4 with TRBJ1-5; D is ambiguous. The CDR3 runs to 13 residues. Trimming took 11 bases from V and 1 from J, leaving 12 bases between them. The CDR3: CAGANRSNQPQHF. CDR3 sequence (DNA): TGTGCCGGAGCCAACCGGAGCAATCAGCCCCAGCATTTT.